Each of the 17 T cell receptor beta chains below was sequenced from the same sample in a study of T cells in Graves' hyperthyroidism and ophthalmopathy. RNA transcripts served as the template for amplifying TCR beta CDR3 regions. TCR CDR3 regions were first amplified by RT-PCR with HTBI primers. Using its own MiXCR run on the multiplex PCR reads, TCRdb lists one record per CDR3 protein. Among approximately 530,000 distinct CDR3 sequences listed, 15% to 20% were seen once. Sequencing input: blood. The receptors stem from a man aged 35 to 55 with Graves' ophthalmopathy.

Only a few counts were recorded for this clonotype. This chain connects TRBV29-1 to TRBJ2-5; 8 bases match TRBD1. The CDR3 length is 12 residues. Germline V gives CDR1 SQVTM, CDR2 ANQGSEA. V shed 7 bases and J 5 bases; nucleotides not matched to a gene: 6. The chain's CDR3 is CSAGQGEETQYF. The CDR3 nucleotides are TGCAGCGCCGGACAGGGAGAGGAGACCCAGTACTTC.

This chain uses TRBV7-9 with TRBJ1-6, with D possibly matching TRBD1 (6 bases). The germline gives CDR1 SEHNR, CDR2 FQNEAQ (reference sequence). The CDR3 sequence is 14 residues long. V was shortened by 2 bases and J by 7 bases, with 9 bases between the two germline ends. The CDR3 protein is CASSLTQGNSPLHF. The CDR3 region has the DNA TGTGCCAGCAGCTTAACACAGGGAAATTCACCCCTCCACTTT.

In its sample, this clonotype was seen a few times. V usage is TRBV7-8 and J usage is TRBJ2-5, with D perhaps matching TRBD2 (5 bases). CDR1 is SGHVS, CDR2 FQNEAQ, per germline. V was clipped by 2 bases and J by 4 bases, with 20 bases between them. The CDR3 length is 17 residues. Here the CDR3 reads CASSLLPRTFGGETQYF. The CDR3 DNA reads TGTGCCAGCAGCTTACTCCCCAGGACTTTTGGCGGAGAGACCCAGTACTTC.

This clonotype was seen repeatedly, ten times or more. This chain uses TRBV2 with TRBJ1-4; no clear D gene. Trimming pared 6 bases from V and 8 bases from J, leaving 13 bases between. This CDR3 contains 13 residues. The V gene's germline CDR1 is SNHLY and CDR2 FYNNEI. As DNA, the CDR3 is TGTGCCAGCAGCAGGAGGGAAGGCGAAAAACTGTTTTTT. This encodes CASSRREGEKLFF.

This clonotype was observed a few times. V gene TRBV20-1 combines with J gene TRBJ2-5; D possibly matches TRBD1 or TRBD2 (5 bases each). From germline, CDR1 is DFQATT and CDR2 SNEGSKA (reference sequence). The V end was cut by 6 bases, the J end by 5 bases, with 19 bases between. The CDR3 extends over 14 amino acids. The CDR3 DNA reads TGCAGTGCCACCCCTTTAGGCGAGGGGGAGACCCAGTACTTC. It translates to CSATPLGEGETQYF.

This clonotype was detected only a few times. The CDR3 protein is CASRTSGGLYEQYF. The CDR3 DNA reads TGTGCCAGCAGAACTAGCGGGGGGTTATACGAGCAGTACTTC. This chain connects TRBV12-3 or TRBV12-4 to TRBJ2-7, with 12 positions matching TRBD2. V lost 6 bases and J lost 4; bases outside the gene matches: 4. This CDR3 contains 14 residues.

V usage is TRBV3-1 and J usage is TRBJ1-4; 8 bases are shared with TRBD1. V was pared by 1 base and J by 5 bases, with 0 bases of the junction left unmatched. Germline CDR1 and CDR2: LGHDT and YNNKEL (reference sequence). This CDR3 region has 14 residues. Here the CDR3 reads CASSQAGGNEKLFF. The CDR3 DNA is TGTGCCAGCAGCCAAGCAGGGGGCAATGAAAAACTGTTTTTT.

The chain recombines TRBV29-1 with TRBJ1-1; TRBD1 agrees at 7 bases. The V segment lost 5 bases and the J segment 1 base; nucleotides outside the gene matches: 7. The CDR3 covers 14 residues. Germline V gives CDR1 SQVTM, CDR2 ANQGSEA. CDR3 in DNA: TGCAGCGTTTCCCGGCCAGGGGGGAACACTGAAGCTTTCTTT. Translated, it gives CSVSRPGGNTEAFF. The complete variable domain, with remaining parts taken from reference TRBV29-1 and TRBJ1-1, reads SAVISQKPSRDICQRGTSLTIQCQVDSQVTMMFWYRQQPGQSLTLIATANQGSEATYESGFVIDKFPISRPNLTFSTLTVSNMSPEDSSIYLCSVSRPGGNTEAFFGQGTRLTVV.

The table lists this clonotype with a few counts. This chain uses TRBV27 with TRBJ1-6; 7 bases agree with TRBD1. V gave up 9 bases and J gave up 12 bases; unmatched junction bases: 8. This CDR3 comprises 12 residues. CDR1 MNHEY and CDR2 SMNVEV come from the germline V gene (reference sequence). The CDR3 region has the DNA TGTGCCAGTCGCAGGGGGGCACAACCCCTCCACTTT. Translating it yields CASRRGAQPLHF.

This clonotype has just a few counts. The chain carries TRBV5-1 and TRBJ2-2, with 9 positions matching TRBD1. The CDR3 runs to 14 residues. Trimming took 4 bases from V and 5 from J; bases not matched to a gene: 3. From germline, CDR1 is SGHRS and CDR2 YFSETQ. This CDR3 is CASSIQGATGELFF. CDR3 nucleotides: TGCGCCAGCAGCATACAGGGGGCGACCGGGGAGCTGTTTTTT. Drawing the rest from reference TRBV5-1 and TRBJ2-2, the complete variable domain is KAGVTQTPRYLIKTRGQQVTLSCSPISGHRSVSWYQQTPGQGLQFLFEYFSETQRNKGNFPGRFSGRQFSNSRSEMNVSTLELGDSALYLCASSIQGATGELFFGEGSRLTVL.

J is TRBJ2-1 and V is TRBV10-3, with TRBD2 matching over 13 bases. The CDR3 covers 15 residues. V dropped 8 bases and J dropped 8; count of bases not matched to a gene: 9. The V gene's germline CDR1 is ENHRY and CDR2 SYGVKD. The chain's CDR3 is CAIRRTSGRGHEQFF. For the CDR3, the DNA is TGTGCCATCCGGAGGACTAGCGGGAGAGGGCATGAGCAGTTCTTC.

The rearrangement joins TRBV7-2 to TRBJ1-3; D possibly corresponds to TRBD1 (5 bases). The V and J ends lost 2 bases and 3 bases respectively, with 8 bases between them. Germline CDR1 SGHTA, CDR2 FQGNSA. CDR3 length: 14 amino acids. The CDR3 here is CASSLSGIGNTIYF. The CDR3 DNA is TGTGCCAGCAGCTTATCAGGGATTGGAAACACCATATATTTT.

This clonotype was seen at least ten times. The gene calls are TRBV28 and TRBJ2-1; 10 bases are a match to TRBD2. V gave up 3 bases and J gave up 1 base; unmatched junction bases: 9. Germline values: CDR1 MDHEN, CDR2 SYDVKM. The CDR3 totals 18 residues. The CDR3 loop reads CASSFKAGGPVSYNEQFF. As DNA, the CDR3 is TGTGCCAGCAGTTTTAAAGCGGGAGGGCCGGTGTCCTACAATGAGCAGTTCTTC.

This clonotype was detected ten times or more. In nucleotides, the CDR3 is TGTGCCAGCAGCCACGCGGGGACTAGCGGGAGTGCGAATACGCAGTATTTT. Amino acid sequence: CASSHAGTSGSANTQYF. The chain couples TRBV27 to TRBJ2-3, with 14 nucleotides matching TRBD2. This CDR3 is 17 amino acids long. Per germline, CDR1 MNHEY and CDR2 SMNVEV (reference sequence). The V segment lost 6 bases and the J segment 7 bases; nucleotides outside the gene matches: 12.

This clonotype was detected many times. The rearrangement joins TRBV12-3 or TRBV12-4 to TRBJ1-6, with D tentatively TRBD1 (5 bases). V dropped 3 bases and J dropped 9 bases, with 15 bases sitting between them. The CDR3 has 15 amino acids. CDR3 residues: CASSLGRVFGSPLHF. The CDR3 bases are TGTGCCAGCAGTTTGGGCAGGGTGTTCGGTTCACCCCTCCACTTT.

The count of this clonotype is one. This chain joins TRBV18 and TRBJ2-1; D assignment may be TRBD1 or TRBD2 (5 bases each). Germline CDR1 and CDR2: KGHSH and LQKENI. CDR3 size: 15 residues. V was cut by 3 bases and J by 5 bases, with 14 bases left in between. The CDR3 region is CASSPDRGAHNEQFF. The CDR3 DNA sequence: TGTGCCAGCTCACCGGATCGAGGGGCGCACAATGAGCAGTTCTTC.

The V and J genes are TRBV4-2 and TRBJ2-7; 9 positions agree with TRBD1. V was clipped by 1 base and J by 1 base; unmatched bases: 5. The CDR3 consists of 16 residues. CDR1 is LGHNA, CDR2 YNFKEQ, per germline. The DNA for the CDR3 is TGTGCCAGCAGCCAAGCATCCGGGACAGGGTCCTACGAGCAGTACTTC. Residues: CASSQASGTGSYEQYF.